A selection of T cell receptor beta chains follows, all from one sample in a study of blood T cell repertoires in COVID-19. Assay used: immunoSEQ multiplex PCR; TCRdb lists only in-frame clones, some missing. The sample includes a few hundred thousand clones, about 85% of them seen just once. Sequencing was carried out using PBMCs or T cells enriched from blood (not recorded which). These receptor sequences come from a woman aged 60 to 75 who had recovered from COVID-19. Both conserved end residues are part of each CDR3. D genes are given only for firm matches. Size tells how often a clone was seen (once, few, many) or the class of an expanded clone, and some rows leave it out.

cdr3_length j_call clone_size d_call v_call cdr3_aa cdr3_nt
13 TRBJ1-2 NA NA TRBV27 CASSLRGNYGYTF TGTGCCAGCAGTTTAAGAGGGAACTATGGCTACACCTTC
14 TRBJ1-5 once NA TRBV20-1 CSASLGGVDRPQHF TGCAGTGCTAGTTTGGGGGGGGTGGATCGTCCCCAGCATTTT
15 TRBJ2-7 NA TRBD2 TRBV7-9 CASSLLAGATYEQYF TGTGCCAGCAGCTTACTAGCGGGGGCAACCTACGAGCAGTACTTC
11 TRBJ1-1 NA NA TRBV10-2 CASFSGDQAFF TGCGCCAGCTTTTCGGGGGACCAAGCTTTCTTT
19 TRBJ2-1 once TRBD2 TRBV5-1 CASSLGTSGGSRSYNEQFF TGCGCCAGCAGCTTGGGGACTAGCGGGGGGTCCCGCTCCTACAATGAGCAGTTCTTC
15 TRBJ2-2 NA NA TRBV5-1 CASSPNSFNTGELFF TGCGCCAGCAGCCCCAACTCATTCAACACCGGGGAGCTGTTTTTT
14 TRBJ1-5 NA NA TRBV19 CASTPQGGDQPQHF TGTGCCAGTACCCCCCAAGGCGGGGATCAGCCCCAGCATTTT
14 TRBJ2-7 NA TRBD1 TRBV9 CASSALQGGYEQYF TGTGCCAGCAGCGCGTTACAGGGGGGCTACGAGCAGTACTTC
15 TRBJ2-1 NA TRBD2 TRBV2 CASRGGLGRYNEQFF TGTGCCAGCAGGGGCGGCCTCGGGAGGTACAATGAGCAGTTCTTC
15 TRBJ1-5 NA NA TRBV20-1 CSASEVPGIRQPQHF TGCAGTGCTAGTGAGGTCCCGGGAATAAGGCAGCCCCAGCATTTT
14 TRBJ2-5 NA NA TRBV2 CASSERLDKETQYF TGTGCCAGCAGTGAAAGGCTAGATAAAGAGACCCAGTACTTC
15 TRBJ2-3 NA NA TRBV19 CASSGDRLFADTQYF TGTGCCAGTAGTGGCGACAGGTTATTCGCAGATACGCAGTATTTT
15 TRBJ2-2 NA NA TRBV6-5 CAGAGGIANTGELFF TGTGCCGGAGCTGGAGGTATCGCGAACACCGGGGAGCTGTTTTTT
15 TRBJ1-1 NA NA TRBV19 CASSIDRVRSREAFF TGTGCCAGTAGTATAGACCGGGTCCGCAGTCGTGAAGCTTTCTTT
13 TRBJ1-2 NA TRBD1 TRBV6-4 CASSVTGARGYTF TGTGCCAGCAGTGTTACAGGGGCGAGGGGCTACACCTTC
15 TRBJ2-7 NA NA TRBV6-5 CASSSSGASSYEQYF TGTGCCAGCAGTTCCTCGGGGGCTAGCTCCTACGAGCAGTACTTC
15 TRBJ2-2 NA NA TRBV30 CAWSVPGTITGELFF TGTGCCTGGAGTGTACCCGGGACAATCACCGGGGAGCTGTTTTTT
15 TRBJ2-7 NA TRBD1 TRBV7-9 CASTPGQGQEHEQYF TGTGCCAGCACCCCCGGACAGGGTCAGGAACACGAGCAGTACTTC
14 TRBJ2-3 NA NA TRBV5-1 CASSLDREGDTQYF TGCGCCAGCAGCTTGGACAGGGAAGGAGATACGCAGTATTTT
13 TRBJ2-7 NA NA TRBV4-1 CASSQQGMGEQYF TGCGCCAGCAGCCAACAGGGGATGGGCGAGCAGTACTTC
14 TRBJ2-3 NA NA TRBV5-1 CASSIGTSTDTQYF TGCGCCAGCAGCATAGGGACATCGACAGATACGCAGTATTTT
13 TRBJ1-1 NA TRBD1 TRBV30 CAWSVDRAAEAFF TGTGCCTGGAGTGTTGACAGGGCGGCCGAAGCTTTCTTT
14 TRBJ1-2 NA NA TRBV30 CAWSSGQPNYGYTF TGTGCCTGGAGTAGCGGCCAACCTAACTATGGCTACACCTTC
14 TRBJ2-3 NA NA TRBV7-8 CASSLMAITDTQYF TGTGCCAGCAGCTTAATGGCAATCACAGATACGCAGTATTTT
14 TRBJ1-2 NA TRBD1 TRBV13 CASSFGTVNYGYTF TGTGCCAGCAGCTTCGGGACAGTCAACTATGGCTACACCTTC
15 TRBJ1-3 NA NA TRBV7-9 CASSSQSGAGNTIYF TGTGCCAGCAGCTCCCAGTCGGGGGCTGGAAACACCATATATTTT
15 TRBJ1-5 NA TRBD1 TRBV6-5 CASSRQGDNNQPQHF TGTGCCAGCAGTCGACAGGGAGATAACAATCAGCCCCAGCATTTT
15 TRBJ2-5 once NA TRBV6-5 CASSRGRTGEETQYF TGTGCCAGCAGCCGGGGACGGACGGGGGAAGAGACCCAGTACTTC
15 TRBJ2-4 NA NA TRBV18 CASSRGGVAKNIQYF TGTGCCAGCTCACGAGGCGGGGTGGCCAAAAACATTCAGTACTTC
14 TRBJ2-7 NA TRBD2 TRBV7-2 CASSLRTSGYEQYF TGTGCCAGCAGCCTCAGGACTAGCGGATACGAGCAGTACTTC
16 TRBJ1-4 once NA TRBV18 CASSPNRAELNEKLFF TGTGCCAGCTCACCAAACAGGGCAGAGTTAAATGAAAAACTGTTTTTT
13 TRBJ1-3 NA TRBD1 TRBV6-5 CASSRGQINTIYF TGTGCCAGCAGTAGGGGACAGATAAACACCATATATTTT
15 TRBJ1-3 NA NA TRBV9 CASSQTGTSGNTIYF TGTGCCAGCAGCCAGACAGGCACCTCTGGAAACACCATATATTTT
14 TRBJ1-2 NA NA TRBV2 CATTGGIANYGYTF TGTGCCACCACCGGGGGAATAGCTAACTATGGCTACACCTTC
13 TRBJ1-5 few NA TRBV29-1 CSVEGSPNQPQHF TGCAGCGTTGAAGGCAGTCCAAATCAGCCCCAGCATTTT
17 TRBJ2-7 few NA TRBV4-1 CASSQDPPGLLIYEQYF TGCGCCAGCAGCCAAGATCCTCCGGGACTTCTAATATACGAGCAGTACTTC
15 TRBJ1-6 NA TRBD1 TRBV11-2 CASSLGTGNNSPLHF TGTGCCAGCAGCTTAGGGACAGGGAATAATTCACCCCTCCACTTT
16 TRBJ1-5 NA TRBD1 TRBV2 CASSTRTGNSNQPQHF TGTGCCAGCAGTACGAGGACAGGCAATAGCAATCAGCCCCAGCATTTT
11 TRBJ2-3 NA NA TRBV12-3/TRBV12-4 CASSQGVTQYF TGTGCCAGCAGTCAAGGGGTAACGCAGTATTTT
21 TRBJ1-4 NA TRBD1 TRBV6-6 CASSRNPPGQGARITNEKLFF TGTGCCAGCAGTCGAAATCCCCCGGGACAGGGGGCGCGAATTACTAATGAAAAACTGTTTTTT